These T cell receptor beta chains were read from a single sample in a study of cytomegalovirus exposure and HLA in healthy donors. The method was immunoSEQ multiplex PCR; TCRdb's version includes in-frame clones alone and lacks a portion of them. Among about 120,000 clones listed, around 86% were seen once. Sample: PBMCs. The receptors were sampled from a young woman in good health and CMV-seronegative. Each CDR3 is given with its conserved first and last residue. Each record gives: D gene, V gene, clone size, J gene, CDR3 protein, CDR3 DNA. A D gene is named only where the DNA matches it firmly. Only part of the rows carry a size: once, few, many, or a class if the clone is expanded.

D: TRBD2
V: TRBV7-9
size: .
J: TRBJ2-7
CDR3: CASSYTSGLTYEQYF
DNA: TGTGCCAGCAGCTATACTAGCGGACTAACCTACGAGCAGTACTTC

D: .
V: TRBV21-1
size: .
J: TRBJ2-6
CDR3: CASSPRRGTSGANVLTF
DNA: TGTGCCAGCAGCCCCCGTCGGGGGACCTCTGGGGCCAACGTCCTGACTTTC

D: TRBD2
V: TRBV2
size: .
J: TRBJ2-1
CDR3: CASSLLAGNNEQFF
DNA: TGTGCCAGCAGTCTCCTAGCGGGCAACAATGAGCAGTTCTTC

D: .
V: TRBV7-8
size: .
J: TRBJ2-2
CDR3: CASSLETYTPTGELFF
DNA: TGTGCCAGCAGCTTAGAGACTTACACACCCACCGGGGAGCTGTTTTTT

D: .
V: TRBV4-1
size: .
J: TRBJ2-7
CDR3: CASSQRGSSYEQYF
DNA: TGCGCCAGCAGCCAAAGAGGGAGCTCCTACGAGCAGTACTTC

D: .
V: TRBV7-8
size: .
J: TRBJ2-1
CDR3: CASSLRTGRDNEQFF
DNA: TGTGCCAGCAGCTTAAGGACTGGGCGGGACAATGAGCAGTTCTTC

D: TRBD2
V: TRBV7-6
size: .
J: TRBJ2-3
CDR3: CASSTQAGRADTQYF
DNA: TGTGCCAGCAGCACTCAGGCGGGGAGGGCGGATACGCAGTATTTT

D: .
V: TRBV9
size: .
J: TRBJ2-5
CDR3: CASSVGGLQETQYF
DNA: TGTGCCAGCAGCGTAGGAGGACTCCAAGAGACCCAGTACTTC

D: TRBD1
V: TRBV28
size: .
J: TRBJ2-3
CDR3: CASSSQGAEIFGTDTQYF
DNA: TGTGCCAGCAGTTCTCAGGGGGCGGAAATCTTCGGCACAGATACGCAGTATTTT

D: .
V: TRBV27
size: .
J: TRBJ2-2
CDR3: CASRTKPGTFTGELFF
DNA: TGTGCCAGCAGAACCAAACCCGGGACTTTCACCGGGGAGCTGTTTTTT

D: TRBD2
V: TRBV10-1
size: .
J: TRBJ2-2
CDR3: CASSVLAGVNTGELFF
DNA: TGCGCCAGCAGTGTGCTAGCGGGAGTGAACACCGGGGAGCTGTTTTTT

D: TRBD2
V: TRBV12-5
size: .
J: TRBJ2-7
CDR3: CASGWGTSAYREQYF
DNA: TGTGCTAGTGGTTGGGGGACTAGCGCCTACAGAGAGCAGTACTTC

D: .
V: TRBV5-1
size: once
J: TRBJ1-2
CDR3: CASSPPGGPPFGYTF
DNA: TGCGCCAGCAGCCCCCCGGGGGGGCCTCCATTTGGCTACACCTTC

D: .
V: TRBV27
size: .
J: TRBJ1-3
CDR3: CASSRTGDSGNTIYF
DNA: TGTGCCAGCAGTCGAACAGGAGACTCTGGAAACACCATATATTTT

D: .
V: TRBV4-1
size: .
J: TRBJ1-5
CDR3: CASSQVRGSNQPQHF
DNA: TGCGCCAGCAGCCAAGTTCGAGGTAGCAATCAGCCCCAGCATTTT

D: TRBD1
V: TRBV4-1
size: .
J: TRBJ2-4
CDR3: CASSQEPAGGAKNIQYF
DNA: TGCGCCAGCAGCCAAGAGCCTGCAGGGGGAGCCAAAAACATTCAGTACTTC

D: .
V: TRBV4-1
size: .
J: TRBJ1-1
CDR3: CASSQGLGRGWTEAFF
DNA: TGCGCCAGCAGCCAAGGGTTAGGTAGGGGATGGACTGAAGCTTTCTTT

D: TRBD1
V: TRBV7-6
size: .
J: TRBJ2-2
CDR3: CASSQDRGSGELFF
DNA: TGTGCCAGCAGCCAGGACAGGGGGTCGGGGGAGCTGTTTTTT

D: TRBD1
V: TRBV18
size: .
J: TRBJ1-3
CDR3: CAGSSQGLPGNTIYF
DNA: TGTGCCGGATCATCACAGGGGCTTCCTGGAAACACCATATATTTT

D: .
V: TRBV2
size: .
J: TRBJ2-7
CDR3: CASSFAEFTYEQYF
DNA: TGTGCCAGCAGTTTCGCGGAATTTACCTACGAGCAGTACTTC

D: .
V: TRBV7-9
size: .
J: TRBJ1-3
CDR3: CASSFSPANSGNTIYF
DNA: TGTGCCAGCAGCTTTAGCCCGGCGAACTCTGGAAACACCATATATTTT

D: .
V: TRBV29-1
size: .
J: TRBJ1-2
CDR3: CSVEGAHVDNYDQPYYGYTF
DNA: TGCAGCGTTGAAGGGGCCCACGTGGACAATTATGACCAACCATACTATGGCTACACCTTC

D: .
V: TRBV9
size: .
J: TRBJ2-7
CDR3: CASSETGRDYEQYF
DNA: TGTGCCAGCAGCGAGACAGGGCGGGATTACGAGCAGTACTTC

D: .
V: TRBV25-1
size: .
J: TRBJ2-7
CDR3: CASSEPQGIAEQYF
DNA: TGTGCCAGCAGTGAACCCCAGGGGATCGCCGAGCAGTACTTC

D: .
V: TRBV6-6
size: .
J: TRBJ1-2
CDR3: CASSGPGLGVVGSTF
DNA: TGTGCCAGCAGTGGGCCCGGACTCGGTGTCGTGGGCTCGACCTTC

D: .
V: TRBV15
size: .
J: TRBJ1-5
CDR3: CATSREPGRVRSNQPQHF
DNA: TGTGCCACCAGCAGAGAACCGGGCAGGGTAAGGAGCAATCAGCCCCAGCATTTT

D: TRBD1
V: TRBV20-1
size: .
J: TRBJ2-7
CDR3: CSAGTAYEQYF
DNA: TGCAGTGCCGGGACAGCATACGAGCAGTACTTC

D: .
V: TRBV23-1
size: .
J: TRBJ2-5
CDR3: CASSPSGGGPKQETQYF
DNA: TGCGCCAGCAGTCCGTCGGGTGGAGGGCCGAAACAAGAGACCCAGTACTTC

D: TRBD1
V: TRBV5-1
size: .
J: TRBJ2-7
CDR3: CASSPRTGEDEQYF
DNA: TGCGCCAGCAGTCCCCGGACAGGGGAGGACGAGCAGTACTTC

D: TRBD1
V: TRBV27
size: .
J: TRBJ2-5
CDR3: CASSLTGGPLQETQYF
DNA: TGTGCCAGCAGTTTAACAGGGGGCCCGCTTCAGGAGACCCAGTACTTC

D: .
V: TRBV30
size: .
J: TRBJ1-5
CDR3: CAWSVQRGGAEGNQPQHF
DNA: TGTGCCTGGAGTGTACAGAGGGGGGGGGCGGAGGGCAATCAGCCCCAGCATTTT

D: .
V: TRBV18
size: .
J: TRBJ1-1
CDR3: CASSERNSLSEAFF
DNA: TGTGCCAGCTCGGAAAGGAATAGCCTCTCTGAAGCTTTCTTT

D: TRBD2
V: TRBV28
size: .
J: TRBJ2-3
CDR3: CASRGGSGSEMDTQYF
DNA: TGTGCCAGCAGGGGGGGTAGCGGGAGTGAAATGGATACGCAGTATTTT

D: TRBD2
V: TRBV9
size: .
J: TRBJ2-7
CDR3: CASSGGTSGSYEQYF
DNA: TGTGCCAGCAGCGGAGGGACTAGCGGTTCCTACGAGCAGTACTTC

D: .
V: TRBV30
size: once
J: TRBJ1-1
CDR3: CAWTGDWAEAFF
DNA: TGTGCCTGGACAGGGGATTGGGCTGAAGCTTTCTTT

D: .
V: TRBV10-3
size: once
J: TRBJ1-1
CDR3: CAISGAGRYTEAFF
DNA: TGTGCCATCAGTGGCGCAGGGCGGTATACTGAAGCTTTCTTT

D: TRBD1
V: TRBV6-5
size: .
J: TRBJ2-7
CDR3: CASKDRGRAEQYF
DNA: TGTGCCAGCAAGGACAGGGGCCGGGCCGAGCAGTACTTC

D: .
V: TRBV7-9
size: .
J: TRBJ1-2
CDR3: CASSLETGTPDGYTF
DNA: TGTGCCAGCAGTCTCGAAACGGGGACACCGGATGGCTACACCTTC

D: .
V: TRBV7-9
size: .
J: TRBJ1-1
CDR3: CASSPQVKNTEAFF
DNA: TGTGCCAGCAGCCCACAGGTGAAGAACACTGAAGCTTTCTTT

D: .
V: TRBV28
size: .
J: TRBJ2-1
CDR3: CAIAGTYNEQFF
DNA: TGTGCCATTGCCGGGACCTACAATGAGCAGTTCTTC

D: .
V: TRBV29-1
size: .
J: TRBJ2-7
CDR3: CSASGTQNYEQYF
DNA: TGCAGCGCCTCCGGGACTCAAAACTACGAGCAGTACTTC

D: .
V: TRBV6-1
size: .
J: TRBJ2-3
CDR3: CASSAWGAYTDTQYF
DNA: TGTGCCAGCAGTGCGTGGGGCGCTTACACAGATACGCAGTATTTT

D: .
V: TRBV5-4
size: .
J: TRBJ2-1
CDR3: CASSPGGASLYNEQFF
DNA: TGTGCCAGCAGCCCGGGCGGGGCTAGTCTCTACAATGAGCAGTTCTTC

D: .
V: TRBV29-1
size: .
J: TRBJ1-4
CDR3: CSVEFAGDGGKLFF
DNA: TGCAGCGTTGAGTTTGCAGGGGATGGCGGAAAACTGTTTTTT

D: .
V: TRBV7-3
size: .
J: TRBJ1-1
CDR3: CASSLQTNTEAFF
DNA: TGTGCCAGCAGCCTCCAAACTAACACTGAAGCTTTCTTT

D: TRBD1
V: TRBV10-1
size: few
J: TRBJ1-1
CDR3: CASSGQGTEAFF
DNA: TGCGCCAGCAGTGGACAGGGCACTGAAGCTTTCTTT

D: TRBD1
V: TRBV11-2
size: .
J: TRBJ1-2
CDR3: CASSLAGTGYGYTF
DNA: TGTGCCAGCAGCTTGGCTGGGACAGGATATGGCTACACCTTC

D: .
V: TRBV2
size: .
J: TRBJ2-3
CDR3: CASSEGQGPTDTQYF
DNA: TGTGCCAGCAGTGAAGGGCAGGGCCCCACAGATACGCAGTATTTT

D: TRBD1
V: TRBV27
size: .
J: TRBJ2-1
CDR3: CASRGQVWDEQFF
DNA: TGTGCCAGCAGGGGACAGGTCTGGGATGAGCAGTTCTTC

D: TRBD1
V: TRBV7-8
size: .
J: TRBJ1-2
CDR3: CASSTRPLGQGRYYGYTF
DNA: TGTGCCAGCAGCACCCGCCCCCTGGGACAGGGGAGGTACTATGGCTACACCTTC

D: .
V: TRBV7-9
size: .
J: TRBJ1-2
CDR3: CASSFGAVGVTGYTF
DNA: TGTGCCAGCAGCTTTGGGGCTGTAGGGGTTACTGGCTACACCTTC

D: TRBD1
V: TRBV28
size: .
J: TRBJ2-7
CDR3: CASSFGTGDSYEQYF
DNA: TGTGCCAGCAGTTTCGGGACAGGGGATTCCTACGAGCAGTACTTC

D: .
V: TRBV6-1
size: .
J: TRBJ2-5
CDR3: CASSGKETQYF
DNA: TGTGCCAGCAGCGGGAAGGAGACCCAGTACTTC